These 14 T cell receptor beta chains came from one sample sequenced in a study of T-cell reconstitution after alpha-beta-depleted transplantation in children. Unique molecular identifiers were used to barcode this TCRbeta library. TCRdb used MiXCR to reprocess the PCR reads, holding one entry per CDR3 protein. The table has under 400,000 distinct CDR3 sequences, approximately 23% seen once. The sequencing here drew on PBMCs, mostly from graft donor cells, taken 180 days after TCRalphabeta/CD19-depleted stem cell transplant. Receptor source: a male patient under 18 who had a stem cell transplant for acute lymphoblastic leukemia, so the T cells may come from the graft donor.

This clonotype was detected only a few times. V gene TRBV3-1 combines with J gene TRBJ2-7; 11 nucleotides agree with TRBD2. This CDR3 has 16 residues. Germline CDR1 and CDR2: LGHDT and YNNKEL (reference sequence). The V and J ends lost 1 base and 2 bases, in that order; junction bases with no gene match: 4. The CDR3 DNA is TGTGCCAGCAGCCAAGTTGGGACTAGCGGACCCTACGAGCAGTACTTC. Its translation: CASSQVGTSGPYEQYF.

The chain joins TRBV7-2 to TRBJ2-1; maybe TRBD2 (6 bases). CDR3 length: 12 residues. Germline V CDR1 and CDR2: SGHTA, FQGNSA. Between the trimmed V and J ends, which lost 3 bases and 14 bases, there was a span of 14 bases. The CDR3 is CASSFTQGRKFF. The CDR3 nucleotides read TGTGCCAGCAGCTTCACGCAAGGGAGGAAGTTCTTC.

V usage is TRBV5-1 and J usage is TRBJ2-7, with TRBD2 as a possible D gene (5 bases). V was trimmed by 7 bases and J by 1 base, leaving 12 bases between them. The V gene's germline CDR1 is SGHRS and CDR2 YFSETQ. The CDR3 has 13 amino acids. CDR3 bases: TGCGCCAGCGGTTGGACTCCATCCTACGAGCAGTACTTC. Its protein is CASGWTPSYEQYF.

This clonotype was seen a few times. The chain joins TRBV9 to TRBJ2-5, with 10 positions matching TRBD1. Germline CDR1 reads SGDLS; CDR2 reads YYNGEE. CDR3 length: 15 amino acids. V lost 4 bases and J lost 7; bases outside the gene matches: 10. CDR3 DNA: TGTGCCAGCAGCTTCCGGGACAGGGGCGAAGGGACCCAGTACTTC. Its protein product is CASSFRDRGEGTQYF.

This clonotype was recorded a few times. The chain uses TRBV6-6 and TRBJ2-3; D possibly corresponds to TRBD2 (5 bases). V lost 9 bases, J lost 3 bases, and 10 bases lay in between. CDR1 MNHNY and CDR2 SVGAGI come from the germline V gene (reference sequence). This CDR3 is built from 12 residues. CDR3 sequence: CASQRETDTQYF. In DNA, the CDR3 is TGTGCCAGTCAGAGGGAAACAGATACGCAGTATTTT.

This clonotype was counted a few times. The chain employs TRBV28 and TRBJ2-5; 10 bases match TRBD2. The CDR3 spans 15 residues. CDR1 is MDHEN and CDR2 is SYDVKM in the germline V gene. The V gene end was trimmed by 7 bases and the J gene end by 8 bases; junction bases not matched to a gene: 13. The CDR3 region is CASTTRRTSGFTQYF. The DNA for the CDR3 is TGTGCCAGCACCACAAGGAGGACTAGCGGCTTCACCCAGTACTTC.

The chain is built from TRBV7-9 and TRBJ2-7, with D perhaps TRBD1 (5 bases). CDR3 length: 15 residues. Trimming left V 1 base short and J 1 base short, with 11 bases between. CDR1 and CDR2 from the germline V gene are SEHNR and FQNEAQ (reference sequence). CDR3 nucleotides: TGTGCCAGCAGCTTAGTTGCAGGGCTTTCCTACGAGCAGTACTTC. This sequence encodes CASSLVAGLSYEQYF.

This chain joins TRBV29-1 and TRBJ1-2; perhaps TRBD1 as D (6 bases). Germline V gives CDR1 SQVTM, CDR2 ANQGSEA. The CDR3 consists of 10 residues. V was shortened by 6 bases and J by 7 bases, with 9 bases between the two germline ends. The DNA of the CDR3 is TGCAGCGTGAAGGGGGTTGGCTACACCTTC. This sequence encodes CSVKGVGYTF. The full variable domain, its missing parts supplied by reference TRBV29-1 and TRBJ1-2, is SAVISQKPSRDICQRGTSLTIQCQVDSQVTMMFWYRQQPGQSLTLIATANQGSEATYESGFVIDKFPISRPNLTFSTLTVSNMSPEDSSIYLCSVKGVGYTFGSGTRLTVV.

The rearrangement links TRBV5-6 to TRBJ2-1, with 8 bases matching TRBD2. The CDR3 contains 14 residues. CDR1 and CDR2 (germline): SGHDT, YYEEEE. With 4 bases clipped from V and 10 bases from J, the junction kept 10 bases outside the gene matches. DNA of the CDR3: TGTGCCAGCAGCATAGCGGGGTCCAGGCCGGAGCAGTTCTTC. Amino acid sequence: CASSIAGSRPEQFF.

This clonotype was counted a single time. The J gene is TRBJ2-3, the V gene TRBV7-2, with a tentative D call TRBD2 (6 bases). Between the trimmed V and J ends, which lost 6 bases and 4 bases, there was a span of 23 bases. The CDR3 totals 17 residues. Germline CDR1 is SGHTA and CDR2 is FQGNSA. CDR3 sequence: CASSLTVHVASADTQYF. The CDR3 DNA is TGTGCCAGCAGTTTAACTGTCCACGTCGCTAGCGCAGATACGCAGTATTTT.

V usage is TRBV18 and J usage is TRBJ2-1; the D gene is possibly TRBD2 (6 bases). Germline V gene sequence: CDR1 KGHSH, CDR2 LQKENI. This CDR3 is built from 17 residues. V shed 6 bases and J shed 2 bases, with 20 bases lying between them. The CDR3 loop reads CASSREFNRATYNEQFF. In DNA, the CDR3 is TGTGCCAGCTCCCGGGAGTTTAATCGAGCGACCTACAATGAGCAGTTCTTC.

J is TRBJ2-1 and V is TRBV6-5; TRBD2 might be the D (6 bases). The CDR3 totals 15 residues. Germline V gives CDR1 MNHEY, CDR2 SVGAGI. The V end lost 4 bases, the J end lost 4 bases, and 14 bases lay between the germline ends. CDR3 nucleotide sequence: TGTGCCAGCAGTTCACCAGGGAGGCCATACAATGAGCAGTTCTTC. Translated, it gives CASSSPGRPYNEQFF.

The chain links TRBV29-1 to TRBJ2-1; D might be TRBD2 (5 bases). Germline CDR1 and CDR2: SQVTM and ANQGSEA. This CDR3 has 11 residues. Trimming took off 3 bases at V and 6 bases at J, with 6 bases between the two ends. For the CDR3, the DNA is TGCAGCGTTGAGAGGGTCAATGAGCAGTTCTTC. It encodes CSVERVNEQFF.

This clonotype has at least ten counts. The chain couples TRBV5-1 to TRBJ1-1; D unclear. This CDR3 spans 18 amino acids. Germline CDR1 and CDR2: SGHRS and YFSETQ. The V end lost 0 bases, the J end lost 5 bases, and 23 bases lay between the germline ends. The CDR3 spells CASSLALIPDRGGTEAFF. For the CDR3, the DNA is TGCGCCAGCAGCTTGGCCTTGATTCCGGACCGGGGAGGGACTGAAGCTTTCTTT.